The 17 T cell receptor beta chains below come from one sample, sequenced in a study of cytomegalovirus exposure and HLA in healthy donors. The PCR had 60 Vbeta and 13 Jbeta primers. Some clones are missing from TCRdb's copy, which holds only in-frame ones; the method was immunoSEQ multiplex PCR. The top ten hold approximately 3% of the sample, which has 50,000 to 65,000 clones, around 82% seen once. Sequenced sample: PBMCs. The origin of the receptors is a woman between 18 and 29 years old in good health and CMV-seronegative.

The gene calls are TRBV27 and TRBJ2-1; TRBD1 matches 7 bases. The CDR3 length is 12 residues. Germline CDR1 and CDR2: MNHEY and SMNVEV (reference sequence). V lost 4 bases and J lost 12; bases outside the gene matches: 6. The CDR3 loop is CASSSSTGAQFF. The CDR3 coding sequence is TGTGCCAGCAGTTCGTCAACAGGGGCGCAGTTCTTC.

This clone was detected only a few times. The chain couples TRBV13 to TRBJ1-1; 9 positions match TRBD1. There are 12 residues in the CDR3. The V gene end was trimmed by 5 bases and the J gene end by 11 bases; junction bases not matched to a gene: 6. From germline, CDR1 is PRHDT and CDR2 FYEKMQ (reference sequence). The CDR3, as DNA: TGTGCCAGCAGCCTCTCCGACAGGGGGGCTTTCTTT. It specifies CASSLSDRGAFF. The whole variable domain, filled in from reference TRBV13 and TRBJ1-1, reads AAGVIQSPRHLIKEKRETATLKCYPIPRHDTVYWYQQGPGQDPQFLISFYEKMQSDKGSIPDRFSAQQFSDYHSELNMSSLELGDSALYFCASSLSDRGAFFGQGTRLTVV.

V gene TRBV5-1 combines with J gene TRBJ2-7; 7 bases are a match to TRBD1. CDR1 SGHRS and CDR2 YFSETQ come from the germline V gene. The V segment lost 2 bases and the J segment 0 bases; nucleotides outside the gene matches: 2. This CDR3 comprises 14 residues. CDR3 sequence (DNA): TGCGCCAGCAGCTTACAGGGGAGCTCCTACGAGCAGTACTTC. This codes for CASSLQGSSYEQYF.

This chain links TRBV10-2 with TRBJ2-5; D ambiguous. CDR1 is WSHSY, CDR2 SAAADI, per germline. The CDR3 is 13 amino acids. The V end was cut by 2 bases, the J end by 1 base, with 5 bases between. As DNA, the CDR3 is TGCGCCAGCAGTGAGAGCTCCCAAGAGACCCAGTACTTC. It codes for CASSESSQETQYF.

This rearrangement joins TRBV19 to TRBJ2-1, with 8 bases fitting TRBD1. Germline V CDR1 and CDR2: LNHDA, SQIVND (reference sequence). The V gene end was trimmed by 7 bases and the J gene end by 9 bases; junction bases not matched to a gene: 11. This CDR3 comprises 14 residues. The CDR3 loop reads CASIARQGAGEQFF. In DNA, the CDR3 is TGTGCCAGTATTGCGAGGCAGGGGGCGGGTGAGCAGTTCTTC.

This clone was observed a handful of times. The chain joins TRBV29-1 to TRBJ1-1; D possibly corresponds to TRBD1 (5 bases). This CDR3 has 13 residues. V lost 6 bases to trimming and J lost 3 bases, with 14 bases between them. Germline CDR1 is SQVTM and CDR2 is ANQGSEA. CDR3 in amino acids: CSVSDNQYTEAFF. For the CDR3, the DNA is TGCAGCGTATCGGACAACCAGTACACTGAAGCTTTCTTT. The full variable domain, in which reference TRBV29-1 and TRBJ1-1 provide the parts outside the CDR3, is SAVISQKPSRDICQRGTSLTIQCQVDSQVTMMFWYRQQPGQSLTLIATANQGSEATYESGFVIDKFPISRPNLTFSTLTVSNMSPEDSSIYLCSVSDNQYTEAFFGQGTRLTVV.

The V gene is TRBV5-1, the J gene TRBJ2-2; possible D gene TRBD2, 5 bases. This CDR3 has 17 residues. CDR1 SGHRS and CDR2 YFSETQ come from the germline V gene. V shed 3 bases and J shed 4 bases, with 19 bases lying between them. In nucleotides, the CDR3 is TGCGCCAGCAGCTCTATACCATTTAGCGACATCACCGGGGAGCTGTTTTTT. It specifies CASSSIPFSDITGELFF.

This chain uses TRBV19 with TRBJ1-5; no clear D gene. CDR3 length: 15 amino acids. Germline CDR1 and CDR2: LNHDA and SQIVND (reference sequence). V shed 6 bases and J shed 0 bases, with 12 bases lying between them. Here the CDR3 DNA reads TGTGCCAGTAGATCCAGTGAGGATAGCAATCAGCCCCAGCATTTT. Its protein is CASRSSEDSNQPQHF. Together with reference TRBV19 and TRBJ1-5, the CDR3 gives the full variable domain: DGGITQSPKYLFRKEGQNVTLSCEQNLNHDAMYWYRQDPGQGLRLIYYSQIVNDFQKGDIAEGYSVSREKKESFPLTVTSAQKNPTAFYLCASRSSEDSNQPQHFGDGTRLSIL.

The chain recombines TRBV5-4 with TRBJ2-1, with 8 bases lining up with TRBD2. Trimming removed 2 bases from V and 4 bases from J; junction bases left unmatched: 5. The CDR3 runs to 15 residues. Germline CDR1 reads SGHNT; CDR2 reads YYREEE (reference sequence). Written as DNA, the CDR3 is TGTGCCAGCAGCTTTGGCGGGAGGAGTTACAATGAGCAGTTCTTC. It yields the protein CASSFGGRSYNEQFF.

The CDR3 sequence is CASSLDLQTGGNQPQHF. For the CDR3, the DNA is TGTGCCAGCAGCTTAGACCTCCAGACAGGGGGCAATCAGCCCCAGCATTTT. This chain connects TRBV11-3 to TRBJ1-5, with TRBD1 matching 8 bases. Germline CDR1 reads SGHNT; CDR2 reads YENEEA. With V trimmed by 0 bases and J by 2 bases, 6 bases remained unmatched. The CDR3 has 17 residues.

This chain joins TRBV28 and TRBJ2-3; 12 nucleotides match TRBD2. The CDR3 loop spans 18 amino acids. Germline CDR1 reads MDHEN; CDR2 reads SYDVKM. The ends lost 4 bases at V and 0 bases at J; junction bases unmatched: 8. The CDR3 DNA follows: TGTGCCAGCAGTTACACTAGCGGGGGGACCCTCAGCACAGATACGCAGTATTTT. Residues: CASSYTSGGTLSTDTQYF.

CDR3 sequence (DNA): TGCGCCAGCAGCCAAGAATACCGGGGGATCGCCTACGAGCAGTACTTC. It is translated as CASSQEYRGIAYEQYF. The rearrangement links TRBV4-1 to TRBJ2-7; D is possibly TRBD2 (6 bases). V lost 0 bases to trimming and J lost 2 bases, with 14 bases between them. CDR1 is MGHRA, CDR2 YSYEKL, per germline. This CDR3 spans 16 amino acids.

The chain employs TRBV9 and TRBJ2-2, with 7 bases lining up with TRBD2. Trimming at V came to 3 bases and at J to 7 bases, leaving 12 bases not matched to a gene. In germline, CDR1 is SGDLS, CDR2 YYNGEE. The CDR3 has 16 amino acids. The CDR3 sequence is CASSASGLLRGGELFF. As DNA, the CDR3 is TGTGCCAGCAGCGCTTCGGGACTATTGAGGGGCGGGGAGCTGTTTTTT.

The chain joins TRBV15 to TRBJ1-2; 10 nucleotides match TRBD1. This CDR3 spans 17 amino acids. Trimming at V came to 5 bases and at J to 4 bases, leaving 13 bases not matched to a gene. Per germline, CDR1 LNHNV and CDR2 YYDKDF (reference sequence). CDR3 protein: CATSARQGAFPFYGYTF. DNA for the CDR3: TGTGCCACCAGCGCCCGACAGGGGGCTTTCCCCTTCTATGGCTACACCTTC.

The chain links TRBV6-4 to TRBJ2-3, with 14 positions matching TRBD2. The CDR3 consists of 17 residues. J was trimmed by 4 bases and V by 4 bases; bases with no gene match: 7. Germline-derived CDR1 and CDR2 are MRHNA and SNTAGT. This CDR3 reads CASSGGTSGSGADTQYF. CDR3 coding DNA: TGTGCCAGCAGTGGAGGGACTAGCGGGAGTGGTGCAGATACGCAGTATTTT.

This clone showed up just once. The chain has TRBV7-9 and TRBJ1-4; possible D gene TRBD1, 5 bases. The CDR3 consists of 14 residues. CDR1 SEHNR and CDR2 FQNEAQ come from the germline V gene (reference sequence). Trimming took 1 base from V and 4 from J, leaving 7 bases between them. CDR3 DNA sequence: TGTGCCAGCAGCTTAGGCCAGGGTAATGAAAAACTGTTTTTT. Its protein product is CASSLGQGNEKLFF.

The rearrangement uses TRBV7-9 and TRBJ2-7; 13 bases are a match to TRBD2. Germline CDR1 is SEHNR and CDR2 is FQNEAQ (reference sequence). CDR3 length equals 14 residues. Trimming at V came to 8 bases and at J to 3 bases, leaving 4 bases not matched to a gene. CDR3 sequence (DNA): TGTGCCAGCGGGACTAGCGGGATCCTCTACGAGCAGTACTTC. As protein: CASGTSGILYEQYF.